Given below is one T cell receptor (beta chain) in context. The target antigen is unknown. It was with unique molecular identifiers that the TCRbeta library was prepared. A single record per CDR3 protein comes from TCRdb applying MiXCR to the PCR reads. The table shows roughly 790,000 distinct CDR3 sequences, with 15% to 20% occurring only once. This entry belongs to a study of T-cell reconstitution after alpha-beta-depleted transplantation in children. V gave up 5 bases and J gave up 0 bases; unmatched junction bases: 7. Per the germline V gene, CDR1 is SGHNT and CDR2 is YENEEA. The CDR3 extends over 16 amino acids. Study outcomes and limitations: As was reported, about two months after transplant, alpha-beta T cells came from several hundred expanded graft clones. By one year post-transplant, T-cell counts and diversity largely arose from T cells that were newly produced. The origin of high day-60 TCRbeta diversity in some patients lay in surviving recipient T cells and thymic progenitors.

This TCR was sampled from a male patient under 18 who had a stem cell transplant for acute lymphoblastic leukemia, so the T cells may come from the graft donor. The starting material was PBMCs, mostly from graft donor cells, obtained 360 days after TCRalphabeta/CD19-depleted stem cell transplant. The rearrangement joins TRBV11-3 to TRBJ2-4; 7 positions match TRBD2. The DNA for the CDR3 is TGTGCCAGCAGCCCCAGGGAGGGCCTAGCCAAAAACATTCAGTACTTC. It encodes CASSPREGLAKNIQYF.